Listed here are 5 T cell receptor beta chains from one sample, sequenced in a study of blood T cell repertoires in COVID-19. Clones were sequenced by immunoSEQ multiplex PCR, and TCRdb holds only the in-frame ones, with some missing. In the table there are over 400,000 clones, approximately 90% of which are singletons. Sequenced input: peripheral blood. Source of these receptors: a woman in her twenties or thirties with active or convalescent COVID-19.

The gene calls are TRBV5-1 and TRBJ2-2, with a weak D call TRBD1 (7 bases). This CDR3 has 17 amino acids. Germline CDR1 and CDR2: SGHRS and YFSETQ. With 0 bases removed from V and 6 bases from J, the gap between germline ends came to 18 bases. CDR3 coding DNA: TGCGCCAGCAGCTTGGGGGAGACAGGGAGGAGTGCCGGGGAGCTGTTTTTT. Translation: CASSLGETGRSAGELFF.

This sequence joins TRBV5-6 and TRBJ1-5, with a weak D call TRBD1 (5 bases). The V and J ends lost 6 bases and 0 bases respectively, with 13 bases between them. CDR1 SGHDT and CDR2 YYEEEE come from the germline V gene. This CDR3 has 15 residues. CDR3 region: CASTLNGGSNQPQHF. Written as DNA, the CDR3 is TGTGCCAGCACTCTAAACGGGGGTAGCAATCAGCCCCAGCATTTT.

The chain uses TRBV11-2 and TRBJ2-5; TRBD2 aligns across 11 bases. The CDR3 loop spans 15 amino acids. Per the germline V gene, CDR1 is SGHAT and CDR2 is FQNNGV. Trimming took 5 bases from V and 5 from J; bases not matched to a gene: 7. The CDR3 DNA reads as TGTGCCAGCAGCCGGCTAGCGGGGGGCCAGGAGACCCAGTACTTC. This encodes CASSRLAGGQETQYF.

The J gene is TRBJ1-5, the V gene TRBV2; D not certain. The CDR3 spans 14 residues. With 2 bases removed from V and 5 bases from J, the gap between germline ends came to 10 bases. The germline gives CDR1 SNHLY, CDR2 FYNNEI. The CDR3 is CASSEFWADQPQHF. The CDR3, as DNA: TGTGCCAGCAGTGAATTCTGGGCCGATCAGCCCCAGCATTTT.

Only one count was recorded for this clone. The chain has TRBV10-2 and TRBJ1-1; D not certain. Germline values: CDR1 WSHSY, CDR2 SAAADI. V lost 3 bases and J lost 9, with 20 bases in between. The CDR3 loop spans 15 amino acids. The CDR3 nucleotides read TGCGCCAGCAGTGAACCGGACTCGCCAGCTACCAAAGCTTTCTTT. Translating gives CASSEPDSPATKAFF.